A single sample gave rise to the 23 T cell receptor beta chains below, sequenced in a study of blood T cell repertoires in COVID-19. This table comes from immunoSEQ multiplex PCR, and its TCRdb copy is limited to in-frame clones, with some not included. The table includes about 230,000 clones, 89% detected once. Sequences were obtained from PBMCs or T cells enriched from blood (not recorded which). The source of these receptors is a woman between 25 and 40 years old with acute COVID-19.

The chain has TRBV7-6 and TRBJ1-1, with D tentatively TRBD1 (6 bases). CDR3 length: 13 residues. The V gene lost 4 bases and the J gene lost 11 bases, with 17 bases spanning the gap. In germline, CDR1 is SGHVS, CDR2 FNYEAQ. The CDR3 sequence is CASSSGGGAAAFF. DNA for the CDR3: TGTGCCAGCAGCTCGGGAGGGGGTGCGGCGGCTTTCTTT.

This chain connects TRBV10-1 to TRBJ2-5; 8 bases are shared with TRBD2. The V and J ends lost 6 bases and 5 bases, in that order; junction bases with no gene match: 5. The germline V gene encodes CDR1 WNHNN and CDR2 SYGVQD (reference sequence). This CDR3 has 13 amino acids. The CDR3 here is CASSGGARETQYF. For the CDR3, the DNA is TGCGCCAGCAGCGGGGGGGCCCGGGAGACCCAGTACTTC.

CDR3 nucleotide sequence: TGCGCCAGCAGCTCCCGGACTAGCGGGGGCACAGATACGCAGTATTTT. Protein sequence: CASSSRTSGGTDTQYF. The chain couples TRBV4-1 to TRBJ2-3; 12 bases are shared with TRBD2. CDR3 size: 16 residues. Unmatched junction bases numbered 4, after V lost 5 bases and J lost 1 base. Germline loops: CDR1 MGHRA, CDR2 YSYEKL.

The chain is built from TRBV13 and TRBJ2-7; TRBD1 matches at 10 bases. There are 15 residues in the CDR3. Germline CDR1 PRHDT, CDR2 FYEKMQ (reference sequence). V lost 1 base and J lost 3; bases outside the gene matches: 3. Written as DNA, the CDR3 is TGTGCCAGCAGCTTAGAGGGGACAGGGGTCTACGAGCAGTACTTC. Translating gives CASSLEGTGVYEQYF. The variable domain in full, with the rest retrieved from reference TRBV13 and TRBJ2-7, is AAGVIQSPRHLIKEKRETATLKCYPIPRHDTVYWYQQGPGQDPQFLISFYEKMQSDKGSIPDRFSAQQFSDYHSELNMSSLELGDSALYFCASSLEGTGVYEQYFGPGTRLTVT.

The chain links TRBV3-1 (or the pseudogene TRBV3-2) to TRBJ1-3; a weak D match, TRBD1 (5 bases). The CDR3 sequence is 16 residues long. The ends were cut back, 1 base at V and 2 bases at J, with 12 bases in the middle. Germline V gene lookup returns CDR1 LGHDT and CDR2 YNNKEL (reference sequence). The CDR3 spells CASSQGVAGPGNTIYF. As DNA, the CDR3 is TGTGCCAGCAGCCAAGGTGTCGCAGGGCCTGGAAACACCATATATTTT.

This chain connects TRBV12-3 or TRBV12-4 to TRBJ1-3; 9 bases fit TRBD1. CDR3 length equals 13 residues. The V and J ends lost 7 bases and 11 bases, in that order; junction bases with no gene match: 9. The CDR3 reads CASTTGQGMPIYF. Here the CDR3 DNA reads TGTGCCAGCACCACGGGACAGGGAATGCCCATATATTTT.

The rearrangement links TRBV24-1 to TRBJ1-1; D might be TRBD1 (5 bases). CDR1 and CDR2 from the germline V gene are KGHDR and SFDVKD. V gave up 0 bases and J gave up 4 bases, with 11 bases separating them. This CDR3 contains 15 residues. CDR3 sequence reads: CATSDLQGWGTEAFF. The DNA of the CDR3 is TGTGCCACCAGTGATTTGCAGGGCTGGGGCACTGAAGCTTTCTTT.

Here the CDR3 reads CASSVPTSGGAVDTGELFF. DNA for the CDR3: TGCGCCAGCAGCGTACCGACTAGCGGGGGGGCTGTGGACACCGGGGAGCTGTTTTTT. V and J are TRBV5-1 and TRBJ2-2, with 14 bases aligning to TRBD2. V shed 4 bases and J 3 bases; nucleotides not matched to a gene: 11. CDR3 size: 19 residues. Germline assignment: CDR1 SGHRS and CDR2 YFSETQ.

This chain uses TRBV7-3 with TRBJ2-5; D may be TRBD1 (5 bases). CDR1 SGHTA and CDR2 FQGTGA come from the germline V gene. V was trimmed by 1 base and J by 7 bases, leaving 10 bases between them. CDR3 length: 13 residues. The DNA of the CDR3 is TGTGCCAGCAGCTTAATGGGGCACGGGACCCAGTACTTC. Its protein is CASSLMGHGTQYF.

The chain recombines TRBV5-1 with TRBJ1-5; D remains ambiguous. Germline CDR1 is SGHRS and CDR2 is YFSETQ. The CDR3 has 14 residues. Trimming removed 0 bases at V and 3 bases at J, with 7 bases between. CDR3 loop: CASSLGGVNQPQHF. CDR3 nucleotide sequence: TGCGCCAGCAGCTTGGGCGGGGTCAATCAGCCCCAGCATTTT.

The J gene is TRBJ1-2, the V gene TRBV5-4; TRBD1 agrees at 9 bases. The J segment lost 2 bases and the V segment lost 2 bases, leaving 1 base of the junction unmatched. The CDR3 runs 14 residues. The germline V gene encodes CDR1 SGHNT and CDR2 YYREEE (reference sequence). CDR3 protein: CASSFTGGNYGYTF. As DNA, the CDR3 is TGTGCCAGCAGCTTTACAGGGGGCAACTATGGCTACACCTTC.

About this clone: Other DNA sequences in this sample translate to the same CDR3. This chain's CDR3 is CASSVGTVNSPLHF. The CDR3 nucleotides read TGTGCCAGCAGCGTAGGTACAGTTAATTCACCCCTCCACTTT. V and J are TRBV9 and TRBJ1-6; D gene unclear. Trimming pared 0 bases from V and 6 bases from J, leaving 7 bases between. The CDR3 has 14 amino acids. Germline V gives CDR1 SGDLS, CDR2 YYNGEE.

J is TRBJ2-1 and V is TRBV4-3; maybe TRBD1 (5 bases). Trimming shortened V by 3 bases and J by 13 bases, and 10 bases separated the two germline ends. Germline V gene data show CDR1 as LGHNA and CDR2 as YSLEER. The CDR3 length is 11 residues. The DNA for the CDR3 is TGCGCCAGCAGCCAGGGGCTCCTTCAGTTCTTC. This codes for CASSQGLLQFF.

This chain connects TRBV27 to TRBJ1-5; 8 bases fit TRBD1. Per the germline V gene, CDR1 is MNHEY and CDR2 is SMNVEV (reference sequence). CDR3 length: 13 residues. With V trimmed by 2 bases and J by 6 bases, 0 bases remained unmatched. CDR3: CASSLQGAQPQHF. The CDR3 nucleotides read TGTGCCAGCAGTTTACAGGGGGCTCAGCCCCAGCATTTT.

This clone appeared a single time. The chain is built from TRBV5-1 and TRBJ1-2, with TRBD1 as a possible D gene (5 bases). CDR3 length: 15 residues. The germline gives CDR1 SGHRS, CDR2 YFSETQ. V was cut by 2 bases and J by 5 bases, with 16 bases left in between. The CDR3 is CASSLATGLFYGYTF. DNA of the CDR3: TGCGCCAGCAGCTTAGCTACGGGACTGTTTTATGGCTACACCTTC.

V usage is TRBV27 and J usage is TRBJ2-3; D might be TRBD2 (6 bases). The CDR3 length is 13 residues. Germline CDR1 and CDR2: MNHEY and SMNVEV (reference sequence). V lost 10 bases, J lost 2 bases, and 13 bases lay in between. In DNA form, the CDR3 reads TGTGCCACCTCACTAGCCATCACAGATACGCAGTATTTT. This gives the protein CATSLAITDTQYF.

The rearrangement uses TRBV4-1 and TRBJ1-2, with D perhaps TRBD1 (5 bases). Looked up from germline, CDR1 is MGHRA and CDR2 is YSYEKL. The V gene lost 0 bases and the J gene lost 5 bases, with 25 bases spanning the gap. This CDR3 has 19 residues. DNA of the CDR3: TGCGCCAGCAGCCAAGAGGATCAGGGTTTAATACCGTGGGAATATGGCTACACCTTC. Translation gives CASSQEDQGLIPWEYGYTF.

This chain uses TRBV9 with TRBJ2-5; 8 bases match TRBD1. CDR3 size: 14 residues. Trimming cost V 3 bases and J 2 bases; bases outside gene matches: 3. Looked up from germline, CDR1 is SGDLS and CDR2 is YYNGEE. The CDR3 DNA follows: TGTGCCAGCAGCGGGGGGACAGGACAAGAGACCCAGTACTTC. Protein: CASSGGTGQETQYF.

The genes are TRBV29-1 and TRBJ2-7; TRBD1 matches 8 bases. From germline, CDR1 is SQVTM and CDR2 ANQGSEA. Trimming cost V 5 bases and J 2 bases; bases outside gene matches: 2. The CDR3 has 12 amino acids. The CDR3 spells CSVLTGAYEQYF. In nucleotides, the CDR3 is TGCAGCGTTTTGACAGGGGCCTACGAGCAGTACTTC.

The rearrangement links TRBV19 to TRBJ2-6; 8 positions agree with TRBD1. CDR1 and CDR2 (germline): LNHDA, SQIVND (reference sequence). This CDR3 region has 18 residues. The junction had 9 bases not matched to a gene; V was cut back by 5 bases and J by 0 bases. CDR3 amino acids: CASSPTGTGVSGANVLTF. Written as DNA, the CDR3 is TGTGCCAGTAGTCCCACCGGGACAGGAGTCTCTGGGGCCAACGTCCTGACTTTC.

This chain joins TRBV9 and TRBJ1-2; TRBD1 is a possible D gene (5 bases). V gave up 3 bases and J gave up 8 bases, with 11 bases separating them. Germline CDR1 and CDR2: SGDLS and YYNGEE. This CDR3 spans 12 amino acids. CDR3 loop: CASSAGVGGYTF. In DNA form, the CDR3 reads TGTGCCAGCAGCGCGGGGGTGGGCGGCTACACCTTC.

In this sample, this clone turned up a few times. The CDR3 reads CASSSPGAYEQYF. CDR3 bases: TGTGCCAGCAGTTCCCCAGGGGCCTACGAGCAGTACTTC. The V and J genes are TRBV28 and TRBJ2-7; perhaps TRBD1 as D (6 bases). Germline V CDR1 and CDR2: MDHEN, SYDVKM. Deletions cut 4 bases from V and 2 bases from J, with 9 bases between. The CDR3 runs 13 residues.

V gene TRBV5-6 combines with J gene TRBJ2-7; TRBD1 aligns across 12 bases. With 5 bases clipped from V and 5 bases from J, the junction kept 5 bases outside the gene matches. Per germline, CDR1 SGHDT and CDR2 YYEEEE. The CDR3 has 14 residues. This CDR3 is CASRTGTGGHEQYF. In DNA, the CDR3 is TGTGCCAGCAGGACCGGGACAGGGGGCCACGAGCAGTACTTC.